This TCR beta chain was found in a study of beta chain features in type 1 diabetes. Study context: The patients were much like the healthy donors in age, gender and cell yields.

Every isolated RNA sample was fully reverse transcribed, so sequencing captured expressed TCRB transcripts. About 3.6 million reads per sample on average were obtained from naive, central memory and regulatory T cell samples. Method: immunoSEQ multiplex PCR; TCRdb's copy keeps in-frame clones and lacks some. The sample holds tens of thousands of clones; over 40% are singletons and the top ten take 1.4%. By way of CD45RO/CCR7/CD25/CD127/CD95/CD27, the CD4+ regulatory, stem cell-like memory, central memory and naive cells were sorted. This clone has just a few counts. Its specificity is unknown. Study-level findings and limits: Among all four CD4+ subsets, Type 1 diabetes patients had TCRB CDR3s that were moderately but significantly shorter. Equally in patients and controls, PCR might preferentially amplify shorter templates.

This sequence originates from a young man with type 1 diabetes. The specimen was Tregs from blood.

CDR3 loop: CSASMGTSWEETQYF. For the CDR3, the DNA is TGCAGCGCCTCGATGGGGACTAGTTGGGAAGAGACCCAGTACTTC. The gene calls are TRBV29-1 and TRBJ2-5, with 8 bases lining up with TRBD2. CDR1 and CDR2 from the germline V gene are SQVTM and ANQGSEA. CDR3 length: 15 amino acids. The V segment lost 7 bases and the J segment 3 bases; nucleotides outside the gene matches: 13.